This TCR beta chain was retrieved from a study of T cell repertoires in cytomegalovirus infection (dated by TCRdb to the late 2010s). Regarding the study in general: Because public TCR beta signatures pointed to carriage of CMV infection together with the matching HLA type, the HLA type of each donor mattered for the analysis.

The sample was run on an Illumina HiSeq 1500. TCRdb trimmed public reads at Q25 via fastp, called clones via MiXCR and kept in-frame beta chains. Rows with one shared CDR3 protein collapse into an entry with the most common genes and DNA. The sample records about 240,000 distinct CDR3 sequences, roughly 6.5% of which are singletons. The ten most abundant clones make up around 6.5% of the sample. The full study reports these points: In the ex vivo response, HLA-C-restricted CMV-specific TCR beta clonotypes were dominant, and in two of eight donors the single most frequent clonotype came from this HLA-C-restricted group. Carriers of CMV infection plus the relevant HLA type were discriminated by the cumulative frequency of public TCR beta family members in the study cohort and in an independent approximately 340-donor cohort.

The table lists this clonotype with many counts. The specificity of this receptor is unknown. No clone much larger than this one lies a single base away; base qualities are absent. Counted from cysteine to phenylalanine, this CDR3 has 15 amino acids. Of all the DNA, just the CDR3 is kept, 45 bases in frame from base 1. Unmatched junction bases come to 8, with V trimmed by 4 bases and J by 6 bases. The germline V gene sets CDR1 to SGHTA and CDR2 to FQGNSA. Sequencing was done on a sample of PBMCs. Here the chain combines TRBV7-2 and TRBJ2-7; TRBD2 lines up with 11 middle nucleotides. This TCR was recovered from a human donor in good health (CMV status not recorded). Some clones in this sample may be carry-over from other donors' samples. DNA sequence: TGTGCCAGCAGCTCGAGGCTAGCGGGGGGATTCGAGCAGTACTTC. It translates to CASSSRLAGGFEQYF.